This T cell receptor (beta chain) was recorded in a study of T cell repertoires in cytomegalovirus infection. Background on the study: Through public TCR beta signatures, both CMV infection and matching HLA type were indicated.

Findings and limits, study-wide: Cumulated frequencies of public TCR beta families served to identify carriers of CMV plus the relevant HLA. The ex vivo response showed dominance by HLA-C-restricted CMV-specific TCR beta clonotypes.

V lost 2 bases to trimming and J lost 10 bases, with 20 bases between them. In germline, CDR1 is SGHTA, CDR2 FQGNSA. The CDR3 is 15 amino acids. Each CDR3 protein is one row after TCRdb ran MiXCR on the reads. The sample has 400,000 to 550,000 distinct CDR3 sequences; 10% to 12% are singletons. This clonotype was seen at least ten times. Antigen specificity is unknown. The chain joins TRBV7-2 to TRBJ2-5, with D possibly called TRBD1 or TRBD2 (5 bases each). The origin of this receptor is a human donor in good health (CMV status not recorded). Some clones in this sample may be carry-over from other donors' samples. Sequencing was carried out using PBMCs. CDR3 in DNA: TGTGCCAGCAGCTTACCCCTTGGGGGAGTCGAGGGCCAGTACTTC. It codes for CASSLPLGGVEGQYF.